A single sample is the source of the 20 T cell receptor beta chains below, sequenced in a study of PD-1 blockade in classical Hodgkin lymphoma. Sequencing was performed with immunoSEQ multiplex PCR; in TCRdb, only in-frame clones are kept and a portion is missing. The sample holds about 41,000 clones; 65% to 70% are singletons and the top ten take about 2.7%. The time point was: cycle 4 day 1 (C4D1), after more than 5 weeks of nivolumab. All the patients suffered relapse after autologous stem cell transplantation, and brentuximab vedotin exposure differed. This sample comprised peripheral blood mononuclear cells (PBMCs), obtained before the fourth cycle of nivolumab. These receptors all stem from a human donor with classical Hodgkin lymphoma.

This clone was detected a few times. This chain connects TRBV6-5 to TRBJ2-7, with TRBD2 as a possible D gene (6 bases). This CDR3 region has 13 residues. Per the germline V gene, CDR1 is MNHEY and CDR2 is SVGAGI. V was trimmed by 8 bases and J by 8 bases, leaving 19 bases between them. CDR3 sequence reads: CASGDWGGDKQYF. CDR3 sequence (DNA): TGTGCCAGCGGGGATTGGGGAGGAGATAAGCAGTACTTC.

This clone came up once. This sequence joins TRBV13 and TRBJ2-7; possible D gene TRBD1, 5 bases. Deletions cut 4 bases from V and 0 bases from J, with 13 bases between. The CDR3 contains 15 residues. CDR1 and CDR2 (germline): PRHDT, FYEKMQ (reference sequence). CDR3 nucleotide sequence: TGTGCCAGCAGCTCCCGACAGCTTCCCTCCTACGAGCAGTACTTC. This codes for CASSSRQLPSYEQYF. Based on the CDR3 plus reference TRBV13 and TRBJ2-7, the full variable domain is AAGVIQSPRHLIKEKRETATLKCYPIPRHDTVYWYQQGPGQDPQFLISFYEKMQSDKGSIPDRFSAQQFSDYHSELNMSSLELGDSALYFCASSSRQLPSYEQYFGPGTRLTVT.

This sequence joins TRBV7-8 and TRBJ2-3; TRBD2 might be the D (7 bases). The CDR3 extends over 17 amino acids. V gave up 5 bases and J gave up 0 bases, with 18 bases separating them. In germline, CDR1 is SGHVS, CDR2 FQNEAQ. CDR3 sequence (DNA): TGTGCCAGCAGCCGTTACATACAGGGAGGGAGCACAGATACGCAGTATTTT. Encoded protein: CASSRYIQGGSTDTQYF. Variable domain in full (rest from reference TRBV7-8 and TRBJ2-3): GAGVSQSPRYKVAKRGQDVALRCDPISGHVSLFWYQQALGQGPEFLTYFQNEAQLDKSGLPSDRFFAERPEGSVSTLKIQRTQQEDSAVYLCASSRYIQGGSTDTQYFGPGTRLTVL.

The chain employs TRBV19 and TRBJ1-1, with 7 bases identical to TRBD1. Trimming took 3 bases from V and 1 from J; bases not matched to a gene: 14. There are 18 residues in the CDR3. Germline V gives CDR1 LNHDA, CDR2 SQIVND (reference sequence). The chain's CDR3 is CASSILAEGDSKNTEAFF. CDR3 DNA sequence: TGTGCCAGTAGTATTCTAGCCGAGGGGGACAGTAAGAACACTGAAGCTTTCTTT.

The chain uses TRBV5-1 and TRBJ2-1; TRBD2 matches 10 bases. This CDR3 is 17 amino acids long. V lost 3 bases to trimming and J lost 8 bases; unmatched junction nucleotides: 14. Germline V CDR1 and CDR2: SGHRS, YFSETQ. CDR3 region: CASSSNPLAGEEDEQFF. CDR3 coding DNA: TGCGCCAGCAGCTCAAACCCCCTAGCGGGGGAGGAGGATGAGCAGTTCTTC. Filled out from reference TRBV5-1 and TRBJ2-1, the complete variable domain reads KAGVTQTPRYLIKTRGQQVTLSCSPISGHRSVSWYQQTPGQGLQFLFEYFSETQRNKGNFPGRFSGRQFSNSRSEMNVSTLELGDSALYLCASSSNPLAGEEDEQFFGPGTRLTVL.

This CDR3 is CASSRGVSGANVLTF. CDR3 DNA sequence: TGTGCCAGTAGCCGGGGGGTATCTGGGGCCAACGTCCTGACTTTC. The chain is built from TRBV19 and TRBJ2-6; 7 bases match TRBD2. CDR3 length: 15 amino acids. Germline assignment: CDR1 LNHDA and CDR2 SQIVND (reference sequence). V was pared by 6 bases and J by 1 base, with 3 bases of the junction left unmatched.

On this clone: A junction end diverges from the germline sequence, so it may reflect a read error. The chain uses TRBV7-7 and TRBJ2-7; maybe TRBD2 (5 bases). The CDR3 loop spans 16 amino acids. Looked up from germline, CDR1 is SSHAT and CDR2 is FNYEAQ (reference sequence). The CDR3 here is CASSSAAAGDSYEQYF. In DNA form, the CDR3 reads TGTGCTAGCAGCTCCGCCGCGGCCGGGGACTCCTACGAGCAGTACTTC.

The genes are TRBV27 and TRBJ1-6; D is undetermined. CDR1 and CDR2 (germline): MNHEY, SMNVEV (reference sequence). V lost 1 base and J lost 7, with 17 bases in between. The CDR3 spans 17 residues. The CDR3 nucleotides are TGTGCCAGCAGTTTATTAGGACTGCTCCCAGGAAATTCACCCCTCCACTTT. Protein: CASSLLGLLPGNSPLHF.

The chain is built from TRBV19 and TRBJ2-2, with 10 bases identical to TRBD2. After removal of 1 base from V and 4 bases from J, the junction contained 15 bases not matched to a gene. This CDR3 contains 20 residues. In germline, CDR1 is LNHDA, CDR2 SQIVND (reference sequence). The CDR3 sequence: CASSIGLPGLAVSITGELFF. DNA of the CDR3: TGTGCCAGTAGTATAGGACTGCCTGGACTAGCGGTTTCCATCACCGGGGAGCTGTTTTTT.

The chain joins TRBV18 to TRBJ1-2; possible D gene TRBD1, 5 bases. CDR1 is KGHSH and CDR2 is LQKENI in the germline V gene. This CDR3 is 14 amino acids long. V gave up 5 bases and J gave up 1 base, with 11 bases separating them. The CDR3 DNA follows: TGTGCCAGCTCAACGCGGGACGGTAACTATGGCTACACCTTC. Protein: CASSTRDGNYGYTF.

V gene TRBV29-1 combines with J gene TRBJ1-4; D is undetermined. This CDR3 is 13 amino acids long. V lost 6 bases, J lost 4 bases, and 12 bases lay in between. CDR1 and CDR2 (germline): SQVTM, ANQGSEA. The CDR3 DNA sequence: TGCAGCGTATTGGACGTAATTAATGAAAAACTGTTTTTT. It codes for CSVLDVINEKLFF.

The rearrangement joins TRBV12-5 to TRBJ2-1, with D maybe TRBD1 (6 bases). This CDR3 has 16 amino acids. Trimming pared 1 base from V and 8 bases from J, leaving 18 bases between. In germline, CDR1 is LGHNT, CDR2 FRNRAP. The CDR3 nucleotides read TGTGCTAGTGGTTTGGATGGGGCAGGGGTAGTGGATGAGCAGTTCTTC. It specifies CASGLDGAGVVDEQFF.

This chain links TRBV29-1 with TRBJ1-1; D gene unclear. Trimming pared 4 bases from V and 1 base from J, leaving 13 bases between. Germline lookup yields CDR1 SQVTM and CDR2 ANQGSEA. This CDR3 is 14 amino acids long. The chain's CDR3 is CSVAVGQRNTEAFF. The CDR3 nucleotides read TGCAGCGTTGCAGTTGGGCAGAGGAACACTGAAGCTTTCTTT.

This clone was counted only a few times. The chain links TRBV28 to TRBJ2-5; D is perhaps TRBD1 (5 bases). V was clipped by 5 bases and J by 0 bases, with 19 bases between them. This CDR3 has 17 amino acids. Germline lookup yields CDR1 MDHEN and CDR2 SYDVKM. DNA of the CDR3: TGTGCCAGCAGTCCCCCGCCCGACAGACCGTACCAAGAGACCCAGTACTTC. Encoded protein: CASSPPPDRPYQETQYF.

The J gene is TRBJ2-7, the V gene TRBV11-2; D is tentatively TRBD1 or TRBD2 (6 bases each). Germline V gene lookup returns CDR1 SGHAT and CDR2 FQNNGV. Trimming cost V 5 bases and J 4 bases, with 12 bases left between them. This CDR3 comprises 13 residues. CDR3 protein: CASSLGGLYEQYF. CDR3 bases: TGTGCCAGCAGCCTAGGGGGGTTGTACGAGCAGTACTTC.

The chain joins TRBV10-3 to TRBJ2-5, with TRBD2 matching 7 bases. J gave up 4 bases and V 7 bases, and 9 bases lay outside the gene matches. Looked up from germline, CDR1 is ENHRY and CDR2 is SYGVKD. CDR3 size: 14 residues. The CDR3 sequence is CAIIKRGLGETQYF. The DNA of the CDR3 is TGTGCCATCATAAAGCGGGGATTAGGAGAGACCCAGTACTTC.

This clone has just a few counts. J is TRBJ2-2 and V is TRBV7-3; the match to TRBD2 covers 8 bases. The CDR3 covers 14 residues. Germline-derived CDR1 and CDR2 are SGHTA and FQGTGA. After removal of 5 bases from V and 5 bases from J, the junction contained 4 bases not matched to a gene. Here the CDR3 reads CASSPSGGTGELFF. In DNA, the CDR3 is TGTGCCAGCAGCCCAAGCGGGGGAACCGGGGAGCTGTTTTTT.

The gene calls are TRBV4-2 and TRBJ2-5; 8 positions agree with TRBD2. The length of the CDR3 is 17 residues. After removal of 0 bases from V and 4 bases from J, the junction contained 10 bases not matched to a gene. Germline CDR1 LGHNA, CDR2 YNFKEQ. This CDR3 reads CASSQELVGGAGETQYF. For the CDR3, the DNA is TGTGCCAGCAGCCAAGAATTGGTCGGGGGGGCCGGAGAGACCCAGTACTTC.

This clone turned up a few times. The chain couples TRBV5-1 to TRBJ2-5; 7 nucleotides agree with TRBD2. The CDR3 runs to 14 residues. CDR1 SGHRS and CDR2 YFSETQ come from the germline V gene. The ends lost 1 base at V and 3 bases at J; junction bases unmatched: 3. As DNA, the CDR3 is TGCGCCAGCAGCTTGTCGGCGGGGGAAGAGACCCAGTACTTC. Translated: CASSLSAGEETQYF. Supplemented by reference TRBV5-1 and TRBJ2-5, the full variable domain reads KAGVTQTPRYLIKTRGQQVTLSCSPISGHRSVSWYQQTPGQGLQFLFEYFSETQRNKGNFPGRFSGRQFSNSRSEMNVSTLELGDSALYLCASSLSAGEETQYFGPGTRLLVL.

The chain employs TRBV7-9 and TRBJ1-6; maybe TRBD1 (6 bases). The V and J ends lost 6 bases and 6 bases respectively, with 24 bases between them. The V gene's germline CDR1 is SEHNR and CDR2 FQNEAQ (reference sequence). The CDR3 has 18 amino acids. The CDR3 region has the DNA TGTGCCAGCAGACAGACAAGACAGGATCTAGTCCCTAATTCACCCCTCCACTTT. Amino acid sequence: CASRQTRQDLVPNSPLHF. The complete variable domain, with remaining parts taken from reference TRBV7-9 and TRBJ1-6, reads DTGVSQNPRHKITKRGQNVTFRCDPISEHNRLYWYRQTLGQGPEFLTYFQNEAQLEKSRLLSDRFSAERPKGSFSTLEIQRTEQGDSAMYLCASRQTRQDLVPNSPLHFGNGTRLTVT.